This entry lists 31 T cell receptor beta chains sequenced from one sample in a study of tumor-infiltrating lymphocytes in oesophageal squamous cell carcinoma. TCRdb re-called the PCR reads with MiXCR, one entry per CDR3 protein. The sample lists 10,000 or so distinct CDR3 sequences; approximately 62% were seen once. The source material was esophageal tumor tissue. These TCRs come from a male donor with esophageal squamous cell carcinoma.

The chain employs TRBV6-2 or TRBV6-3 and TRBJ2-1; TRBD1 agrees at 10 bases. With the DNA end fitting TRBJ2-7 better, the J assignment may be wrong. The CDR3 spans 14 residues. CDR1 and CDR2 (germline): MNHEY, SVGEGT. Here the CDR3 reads CASSGGTGESEQYF. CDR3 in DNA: TGTGCCAGCAGTGGCGGGACAGGGGAAAGCGAGCAGTACTTC.

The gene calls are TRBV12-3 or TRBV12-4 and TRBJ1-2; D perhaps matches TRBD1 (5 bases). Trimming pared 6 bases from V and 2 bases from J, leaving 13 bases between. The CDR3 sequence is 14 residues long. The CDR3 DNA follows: TGTGCCAGCAGCCTTGGGGCCGGAAACTATGGCTACACCTTC. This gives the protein CASSLGAGNYGYTF.

CDR3 nucleotides: TGTGCCAGCAGCATGGGACAGGGGGCCGGGGAGCTGTATTTT. It translates to CASSMGQGAGELYF. The rearrangement uses TRBV7-2 and TRBJ2-3, with 12 nucleotides matching TRBD1. This CDR3 spans 14 amino acids. Germline V gene lookup returns CDR1 SGHTA and CDR2 FQGNSA. The V and J ends lost 5 bases and 14 bases, in that order; junction bases with no gene match: 11.

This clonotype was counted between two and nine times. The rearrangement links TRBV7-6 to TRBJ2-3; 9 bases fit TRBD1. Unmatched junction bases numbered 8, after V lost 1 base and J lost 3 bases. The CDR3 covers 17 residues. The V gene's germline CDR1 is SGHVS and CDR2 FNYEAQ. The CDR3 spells CASSLEAGQGATDTQYF. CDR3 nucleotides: TGTGCCAGCAGCTTAGAGGCGGGACAGGGAGCGACAGATACGCAGTATTTT. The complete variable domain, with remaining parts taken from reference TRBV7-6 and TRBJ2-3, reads GAGVSQSPRYKVTKRGQDVALRCDPISGHVSLYWYRQALGQGPEFLTYFNYEAQQDKSGLPNDRFSAERPEGSISTLTIQRTEQRDSAMYRCASSLEAGQGATDTQYFGPGTRLTVL.

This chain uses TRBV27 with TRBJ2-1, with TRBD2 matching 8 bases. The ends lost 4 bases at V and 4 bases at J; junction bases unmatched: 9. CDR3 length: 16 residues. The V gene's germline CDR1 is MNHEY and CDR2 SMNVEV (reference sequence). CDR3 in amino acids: CASSYASGGKYNEQFF. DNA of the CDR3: TGTGCCAGCAGTTATGCAAGCGGGGGCAAATACAATGAGCAGTTCTTC.

The CDR3 loop reads CASSSDGTLGSYNEQFF. CDR3 coding DNA: TGCGCCAGCAGTTCGGACGGGACGTTAGGGTCCTACAATGAGCAGTTCTTC. The genes are TRBV5-1 and TRBJ2-3, with D perhaps assigned TRBD1 or TRBD2 (5 bases each). The J call may be faulty, since TRBJ2-1 better matches the DNA end. This CDR3 comprises 17 residues. Per the germline V gene, CDR1 is SGHRS and CDR2 is YFSETQ.

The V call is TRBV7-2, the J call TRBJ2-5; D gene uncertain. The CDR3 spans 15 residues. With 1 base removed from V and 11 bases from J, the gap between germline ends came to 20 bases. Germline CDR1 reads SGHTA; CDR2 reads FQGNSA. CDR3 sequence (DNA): TGTGCCAGCAGCTTAGATCTTAGCTCCTACAATGAGCAGTACTTC. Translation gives CASSLDLSSYNEQYF.

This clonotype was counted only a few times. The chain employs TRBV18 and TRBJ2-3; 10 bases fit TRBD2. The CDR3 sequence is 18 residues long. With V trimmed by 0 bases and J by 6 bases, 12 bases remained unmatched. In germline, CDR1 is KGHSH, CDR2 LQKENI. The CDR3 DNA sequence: TGTGCCAGCTCACCACCCGGGACTAGCGTACTGTGGTCGGATACGCAGTATTTT. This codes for CASSPPGTSVLWSDTQYF. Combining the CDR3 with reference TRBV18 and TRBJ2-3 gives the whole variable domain NAGVMQNPRHLVRRRGQEARLRCSPMKGHSHVYWYRQLPEEGLKFMVYLQKENIIDESGMPKERFSAEFPKEGPSILRIQQVVRGDSAAYFCASSPPGTSVLWSDTQYFGPGTRLTVL.

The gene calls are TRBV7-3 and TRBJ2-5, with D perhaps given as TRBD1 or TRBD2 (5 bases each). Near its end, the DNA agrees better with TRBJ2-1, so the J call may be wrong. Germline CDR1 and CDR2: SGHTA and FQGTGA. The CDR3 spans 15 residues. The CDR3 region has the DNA TGTGCCAGCAGCCGGGACGGGGCCCACTCTTACGAGCAGTTCTTC. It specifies CASSRDGAHSYEQFF.

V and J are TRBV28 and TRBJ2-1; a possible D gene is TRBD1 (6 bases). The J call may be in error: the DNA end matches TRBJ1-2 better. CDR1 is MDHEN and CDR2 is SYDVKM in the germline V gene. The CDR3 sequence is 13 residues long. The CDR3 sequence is CASNPPPGVGYTF. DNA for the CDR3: TGTGCCAGCAACCCTCCCCCAGGGGTAGGCTACACCTTC.

CDR3 residues: CASSLRASAEAFF. The CDR3 coding sequence is TGTGCCAGCAGCTTACGAGCGTCAGCTGAAGCTTTCTTT. V is TRBV7-9 and J is TRBJ1-1; no clear D gene. The germline CDR1 and CDR2 sequences are SEHNR and FQNEAQ (reference sequence). The CDR3 totals 13 residues. The V end lost 2 bases, the J end lost 6 bases, and 10 bases lay between the germline ends.

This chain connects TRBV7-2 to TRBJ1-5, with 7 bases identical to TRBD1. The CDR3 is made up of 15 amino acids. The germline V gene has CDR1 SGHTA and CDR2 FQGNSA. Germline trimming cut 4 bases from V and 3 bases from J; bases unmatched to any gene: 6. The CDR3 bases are TGTGCCAGCAGCTCGGGACAGTCTTACAATCAGCCCCAGCATTTT. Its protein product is CASSSGQSYNQPQHF.

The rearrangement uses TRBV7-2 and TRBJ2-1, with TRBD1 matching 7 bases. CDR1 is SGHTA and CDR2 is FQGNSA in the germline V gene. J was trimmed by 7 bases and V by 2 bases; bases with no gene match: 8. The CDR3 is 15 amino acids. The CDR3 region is CASSLRGQLLNEQFF. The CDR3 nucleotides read TGTGCCAGCAGCTTAAGGGGACAGCTTTTAAATGAGCAGTTCTTC. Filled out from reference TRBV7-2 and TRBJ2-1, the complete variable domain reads GAGVSQSPSNKVTEKGKDVELRCDPISGHTALYWYRQSLGQGLEFLIYFQGNSAPDKSGLPSDRFSAERTGGSVSTLTIQRTQQEDSAVYLCASSLRGQLLNEQFFGPGTRLTVL.

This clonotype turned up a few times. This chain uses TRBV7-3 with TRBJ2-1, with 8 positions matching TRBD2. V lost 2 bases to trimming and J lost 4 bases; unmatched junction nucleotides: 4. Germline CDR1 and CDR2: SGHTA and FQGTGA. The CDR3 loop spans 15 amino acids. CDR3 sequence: CASSLEEREYNEQFF. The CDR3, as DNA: TGTGCCAGCAGCTTAGAGGAGCGGGAGTACAATGAGCAGTTCTTC.

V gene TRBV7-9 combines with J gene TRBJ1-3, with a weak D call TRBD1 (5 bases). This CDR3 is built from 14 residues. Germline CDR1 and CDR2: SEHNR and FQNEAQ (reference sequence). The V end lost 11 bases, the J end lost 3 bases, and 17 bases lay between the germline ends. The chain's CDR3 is CAGGQGGSGNTIYF. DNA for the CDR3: TGTGCCGGCGGCCAGGGAGGAAGTGGAAACACCATATATTTT.

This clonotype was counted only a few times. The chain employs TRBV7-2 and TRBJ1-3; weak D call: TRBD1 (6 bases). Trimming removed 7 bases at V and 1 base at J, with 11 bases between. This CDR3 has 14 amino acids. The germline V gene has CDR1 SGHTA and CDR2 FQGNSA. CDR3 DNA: TGTGCCAGCACCCGAGACAGGTCTGGAAACACCATATATTTT. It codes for CASTRDRSGNTIYF.

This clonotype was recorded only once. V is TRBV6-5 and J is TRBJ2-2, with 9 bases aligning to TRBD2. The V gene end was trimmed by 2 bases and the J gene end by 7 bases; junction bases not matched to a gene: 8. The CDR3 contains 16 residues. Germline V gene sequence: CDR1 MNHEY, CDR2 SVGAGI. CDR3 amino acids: CASSYGLAGRNGELFF. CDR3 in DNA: TGTGCCAGCAGTTACGGTCTAGCGGGGAGGAACGGGGAGCTGTTTTTT.

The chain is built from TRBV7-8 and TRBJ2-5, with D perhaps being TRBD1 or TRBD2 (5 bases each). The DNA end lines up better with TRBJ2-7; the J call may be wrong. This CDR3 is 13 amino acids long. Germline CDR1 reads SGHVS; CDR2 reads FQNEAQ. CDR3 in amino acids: CASSRGTSYEQYF. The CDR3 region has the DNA TGTGCCAGCAGCCGGGGCACCTCCTACGAGCAGTACTTC.

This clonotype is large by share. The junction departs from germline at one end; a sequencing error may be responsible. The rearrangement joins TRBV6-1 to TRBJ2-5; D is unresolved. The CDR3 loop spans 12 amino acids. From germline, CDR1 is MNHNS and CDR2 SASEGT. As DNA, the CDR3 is TGTGCCAGCACTGAAATCGTCGAGACCCAGTACTTC. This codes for CASTEIVETQYF.

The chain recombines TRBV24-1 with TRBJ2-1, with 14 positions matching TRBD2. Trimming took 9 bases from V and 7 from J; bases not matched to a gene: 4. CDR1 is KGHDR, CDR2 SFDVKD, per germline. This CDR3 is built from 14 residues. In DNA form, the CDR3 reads TGTGCCACCGCCGGGACTAGCGGGAGTAATGAGCAGTTCTTC. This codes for CATAGTSGSNEQFF.

CDR3 DNA sequence: TGTGCCAGCAGCTTACGGGGGACTAGCGGGAGCATGGGGCAGTTCTTC. Amino acid sequence: CASSLRGTSGSMGQFF. The chain is built from TRBV7-3 and TRBJ2-1; 14 bases are a match to TRBD2. The germline CDR1 and CDR2 sequences are SGHTA and FQGTGA. J was trimmed by 12 bases and V by 2 bases; bases with no gene match: 9. The CDR3 runs to 16 residues.

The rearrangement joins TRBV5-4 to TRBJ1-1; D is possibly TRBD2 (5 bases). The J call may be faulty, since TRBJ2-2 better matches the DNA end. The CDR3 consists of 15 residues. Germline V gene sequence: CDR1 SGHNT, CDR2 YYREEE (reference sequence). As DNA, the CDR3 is TGTGCCAGCAGCTTGGGACTAACGAACACCGGGGAGCTGTTTTTT. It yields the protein CASSLGLTNTGELFF.

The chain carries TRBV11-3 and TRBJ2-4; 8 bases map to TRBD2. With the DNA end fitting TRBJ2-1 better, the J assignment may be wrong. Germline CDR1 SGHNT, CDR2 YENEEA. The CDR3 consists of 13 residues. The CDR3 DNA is TGTGCCAGCAGCCCCGGGGGGGCCAAGGAGCAGTTCTTC. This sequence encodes CASSPGGAKEQFF.

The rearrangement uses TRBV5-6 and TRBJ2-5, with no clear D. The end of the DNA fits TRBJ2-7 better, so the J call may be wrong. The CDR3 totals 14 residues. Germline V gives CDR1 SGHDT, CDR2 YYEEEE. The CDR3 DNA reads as TGTGCCAGCAGCTTAGGTGGGGACTCCTACGAGCAGTACTTC. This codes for CASSLGGDSYEQYF.

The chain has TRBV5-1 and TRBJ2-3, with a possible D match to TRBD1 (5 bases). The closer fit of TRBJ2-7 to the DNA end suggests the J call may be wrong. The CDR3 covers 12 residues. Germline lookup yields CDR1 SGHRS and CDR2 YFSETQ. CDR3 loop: CASSTTEYEQYF. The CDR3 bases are TGCGCCAGCTCCACGACAGAGTACGAGCAGTACTTC.

The CDR3: CASSESLAGDNEQFF. The CDR3 DNA sequence: TGTGCCAGCAGTGAGTCGCTAGCGGGGGACAATGAGCAGTTCTTC. This chain links TRBV6-2 or TRBV6-3 with TRBJ2-4; 10 bases are a match to TRBD2. The J call is doubtful: the DNA matches TRBJ2-1 better. Germline assignment: CDR1 MNHEY and CDR2 SVGEGT. The CDR3 spans 15 residues.

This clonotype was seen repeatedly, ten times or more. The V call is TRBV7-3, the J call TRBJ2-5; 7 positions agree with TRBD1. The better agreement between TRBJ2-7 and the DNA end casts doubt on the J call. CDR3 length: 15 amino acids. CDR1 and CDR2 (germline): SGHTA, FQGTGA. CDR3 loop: CASSLNPGTAYEQYF. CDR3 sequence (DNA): TGTGCCAGCAGCCTGAATCCCGGGACAGCCTACGAGCAGTACTTC.

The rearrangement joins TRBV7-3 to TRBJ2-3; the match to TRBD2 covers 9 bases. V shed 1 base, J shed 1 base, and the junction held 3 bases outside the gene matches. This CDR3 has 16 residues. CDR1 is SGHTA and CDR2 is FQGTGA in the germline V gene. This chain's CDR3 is CASSLRPSGGTDTQYF. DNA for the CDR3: TGTGCCAGCAGCTTAAGGCCTAGCGGGGGCACAGATACGCAGTATTTT.

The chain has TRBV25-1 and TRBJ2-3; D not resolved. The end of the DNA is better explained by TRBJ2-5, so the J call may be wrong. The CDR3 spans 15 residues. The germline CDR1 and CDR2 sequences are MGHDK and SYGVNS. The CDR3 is CASSEYILGRETQYF. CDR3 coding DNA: TGTGCCAGCAGTGAATATATTCTGGGTAGGGAGACCCAGTACTTC.

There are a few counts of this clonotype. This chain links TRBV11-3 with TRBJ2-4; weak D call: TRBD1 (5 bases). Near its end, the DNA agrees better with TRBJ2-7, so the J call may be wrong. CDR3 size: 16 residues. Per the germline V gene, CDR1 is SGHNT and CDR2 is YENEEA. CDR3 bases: TGTGCCAGCAGCTTGGATCCACAGGACGGAGCGTACGAGCAGTACTTC. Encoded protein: CASSLDPQDGAYEQYF.

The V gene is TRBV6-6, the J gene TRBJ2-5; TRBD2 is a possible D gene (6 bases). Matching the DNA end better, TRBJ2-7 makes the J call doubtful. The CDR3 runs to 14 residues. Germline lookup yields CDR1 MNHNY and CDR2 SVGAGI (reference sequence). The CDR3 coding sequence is TGTGCCAGCAGTTGGCTGGGGGGAACCTACGAGCAGTACTTC. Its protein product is CASSWLGGTYEQYF.